This TCR beta chain is from a study of early T cells in non-severe SARS-CoV-2 infection. Overall study: Sequencing was performed on bulk RNA from unsorted whole blood, leaving chains unpaired. Study-level points and caveats: Private and CD4 specificities were missed by VDJdb matching, skewed to anti-spike CD8.

Individually, cDNA molecules had unique molecular identifiers attached to them. TCRdb used MiXCR to reprocess the 5' RACE reads, holding one entry per CDR3 protein. Of 80,000 to 95,000 distinct CDR3 sequences in the sample, about 12% were seen once. Details on this clonotype: The antigen remains undetermined.

The source of this sequence is an adult who was a healthcare worker with PCR-confirmed SARS-CoV-2 infection or an uninfected control (not recorded which). Specimen: whole blood.

The CDR3 bases are TGTGCCAGCAGTTCCTCGGGACTACGCTACCGCGAGCAGTACTTC. Its protein is CASSSSGLRYREQYF. The chain is built from TRBV2 and TRBJ2-7, with TRBD2 identical over 7 bases. This CDR3 has 15 residues. CDR1 and CDR2 (germline): SNHLY, FYNNEI. Trimming cost V 5 bases and J 6 bases; bases outside gene matches: 13.